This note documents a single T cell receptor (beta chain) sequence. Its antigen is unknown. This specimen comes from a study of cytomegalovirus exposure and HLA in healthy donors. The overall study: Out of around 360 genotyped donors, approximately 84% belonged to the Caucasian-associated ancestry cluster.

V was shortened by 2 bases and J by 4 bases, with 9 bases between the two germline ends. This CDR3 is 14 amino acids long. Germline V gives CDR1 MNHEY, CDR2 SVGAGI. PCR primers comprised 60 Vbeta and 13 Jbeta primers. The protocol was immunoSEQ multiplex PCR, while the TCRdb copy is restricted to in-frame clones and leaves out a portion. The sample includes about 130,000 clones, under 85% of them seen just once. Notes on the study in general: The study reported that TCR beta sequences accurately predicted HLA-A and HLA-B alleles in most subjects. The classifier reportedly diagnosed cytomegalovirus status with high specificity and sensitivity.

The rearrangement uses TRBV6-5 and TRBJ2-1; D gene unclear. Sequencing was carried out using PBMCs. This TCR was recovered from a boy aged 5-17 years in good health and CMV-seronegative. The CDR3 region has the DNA TGTGCCAGCAGTTACGTGGGCCCTTACAATGAGCAGTTCTTC. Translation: CASSYVGPYNEQFF.